This TCR beta chain is drawn from a study of beta chain features in type 1 diabetes. As regards this clone: Its antigen remains unidentified.

Donors contributed one heparinised blood draw apiece, averaging approximately 120 mL. Germline CDR1 reads MNHEY; CDR2 reads SVGAGI. This CDR3 is 16 amino acids long. J lost 4 bases, V lost 2 bases, and 9 bases had no gene match. Every bit of the isolated RNA underwent reverse transcription, so sequencing read expressed TCRB transcripts. The assay was immunoSEQ multiplex PCR, and TCRdb's table has in-frame clones only and misses some. The sample yields roughly 500,000 clones, 30% seen once. Whole-study results and caveats: For Type 1 diabetes patients, all four CD4+ subsets carried TCRB CDR3s that were moderately but significantly shorter.

The J gene is TRBJ2-7, the V gene TRBV6-5; TRBD1 matches 9 bases. This clonotype originated in a man in his late teens or twenties in good health. Sequences were obtained from naive CD4+ T cells from blood. CDR3 in amino acids: CASSYASGTGIYEQYF. CDR3 coding DNA: TGTGCCAGCAGTTACGCATCCGGGACAGGGATTTACGAGCAGTACTTC.